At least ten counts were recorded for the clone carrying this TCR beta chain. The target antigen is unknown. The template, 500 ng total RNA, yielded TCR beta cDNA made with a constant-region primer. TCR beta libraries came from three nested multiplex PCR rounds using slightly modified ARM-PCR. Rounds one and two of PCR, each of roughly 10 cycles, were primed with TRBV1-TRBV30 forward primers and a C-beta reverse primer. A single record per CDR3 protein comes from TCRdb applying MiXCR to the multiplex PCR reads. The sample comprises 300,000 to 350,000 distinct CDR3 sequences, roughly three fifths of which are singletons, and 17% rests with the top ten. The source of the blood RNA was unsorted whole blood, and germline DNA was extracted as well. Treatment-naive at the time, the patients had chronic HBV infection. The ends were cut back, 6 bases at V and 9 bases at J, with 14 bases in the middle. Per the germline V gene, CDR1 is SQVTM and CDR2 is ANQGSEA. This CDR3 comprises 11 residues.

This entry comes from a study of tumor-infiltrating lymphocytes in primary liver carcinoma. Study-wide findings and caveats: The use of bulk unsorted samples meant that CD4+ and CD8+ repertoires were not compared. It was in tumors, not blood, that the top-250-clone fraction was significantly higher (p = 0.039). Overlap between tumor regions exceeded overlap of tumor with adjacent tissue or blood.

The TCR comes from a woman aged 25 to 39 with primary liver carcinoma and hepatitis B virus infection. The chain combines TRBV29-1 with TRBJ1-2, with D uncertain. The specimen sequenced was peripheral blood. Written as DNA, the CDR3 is TGCAGCGTCGAGGAGTCCATCAGCTACACCTTC. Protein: CSVEESISYTF.